One and the same sample provided the 11 T cell receptor beta chains below, sequenced in a study of T-cell reconstitution after alpha-beta-depleted transplantation in children. Unique molecular identifiers were incorporated when the TCRbeta library was constructed. TCRdb re-called the PCR reads through MiXCR, storing one row per CDR3 protein. Of some 95,000 distinct CDR3 sequences in the sample, about 25% were seen once. Material: PBMCs, obtained before TCRalphabeta/CD19-depleted stem cell transplant. Receptors were obtained from a boy aged 2 to 10 with acute lymphoblastic leukemia, due to receive a stem cell transplant.

This clonotype has just a few counts. This chain uses TRBV20-1 with TRBJ2-1, with 8 bases that match TRBD2. Germline values: CDR1 DFQATT, CDR2 SNEGSKA (reference sequence). V gave up 6 bases and J gave up 6 bases; unmatched junction bases: 13. This CDR3 has 15 residues. The CDR3 coding sequence is TGCAGTGCCCCCAGGTCACTAGCGGAGCGCAATGAGCAGTTCTTC. Translating it yields CSAPRSLAERNEQFF.

This clonotype was recorded at least ten times. The rearrangement uses TRBV11-2 and TRBJ2-1; D is ambiguous. Germline V gene sequence: CDR1 SGHAT, CDR2 FQNNGV. V lost 1 base and J lost 6, with 4 bases in between. The CDR3 loop spans 12 amino acids. The CDR3 region has the DNA TGTGCCAGCAGCTTAGTTTTCAATGAGCAGTTCTTC. As protein: CASSLVFNEQFF.

The table lists this clonotype with a few counts. The V gene is TRBV20-1, the J gene TRBJ2-7, with 7 bases matching TRBD2. The CDR3 is 16 amino acids. Germline CDR1 reads DFQATT; CDR2 reads SNEGSKA (reference sequence). V was clipped by 0 bases and J by 2 bases; unmatched bases: 10. The CDR3 loop reads CSARDPTSFNTYEQYF. CDR3 bases: TGCAGTGCTAGAGACCCGACTAGCTTTAATACCTACGAGCAGTACTTC.

The CDR3 DNA sequence: TGTGCCAGCAGCTTACGTACGCCTAGCGGGACGGATGAGCAGTTCTTC. Its translation: CASSLRTPSGTDEQFF. V usage is TRBV7-2 and J usage is TRBJ2-1; TRBD2 matches at 9 bases. The CDR3 runs 16 residues. The V gene end was trimmed by 2 bases and the J gene end by 8 bases; junction bases not matched to a gene: 10. Per the germline V gene, CDR1 is SGHTA and CDR2 is FQGNSA.

The CDR3 loop is CASSHGGNTIYF. CDR3 nucleotides: TGTGCCAGCAGCCACGGCGGAAACACCATATATTTT. The rearrangement uses TRBV3-1 and TRBJ1-3; D is ambiguous. Germline CDR1 is LGHDT and CDR2 is YNNKEL (reference sequence). The CDR3 runs 12 residues. V lost 3 bases, J lost 4 bases, and 4 bases lay in between.

This clonotype has more than one count but fewer than ten. The chain couples TRBV12-3 or TRBV12-4 to TRBJ1-4; weak D call: TRBD1 (5 bases). V gave up 7 bases and J gave up 3 bases, with 15 bases separating them. CDR3 size: 15 residues. The CDR3 DNA reads TGTGCCAGCACCCGACGAGGGGCGGCTAATGAAAAACTGTTTTTT. Translating it yields CASTRRGAANEKLFF.

The genes are TRBV5-1 and TRBJ2-1; TRBD2 agrees at 7 bases. The CDR3 has 16 amino acids. With V trimmed by 3 bases and J by 8 bases, 14 bases remained unmatched. CDR1 and CDR2 from the germline V gene are SGHRS and YFSETQ. The CDR3 here is CASSWASGGAKYEQFF. The CDR3 DNA is TGCGCCAGCAGCTGGGCTAGCGGAGGGGCCAAGTATGAGCAGTTCTTC.

In this sample, this clonotype turned up a few times. V gene TRBV3-1 combines with J gene TRBJ2-3; D not resolved. The CDR3 is 13 residues long. The germline V gene encodes CDR1 LGHDT and CDR2 YNNKEL (reference sequence). Trimming pared 1 base from V and 9 bases from J, leaving 11 bases between. This CDR3 reads CASSQGNPGTQYF. The CDR3 nucleotides read TGTGCCAGCAGCCAAGGAAACCCGGGCACGCAGTATTTT.

This clonotype has just a few counts. The chain recombines TRBV7-2 with TRBJ2-7, with D possibly being TRBD2 (5 bases). Germline V lookup: CDR1 SGHTA, CDR2 FQGNSA. The V end was cut by 1 base, the J end by 4 bases, with 14 bases between. CDR3 length: 15 amino acids. The chain's CDR3 is CASSLDGKSAYEQYF. DNA of the CDR3: TGTGCCAGCAGCTTAGACGGGAAATCTGCGTACGAGCAGTACTTC.

This clonotype came up a few times. The genes are TRBV5-1 and TRBJ2-2; D might be TRBD2 (6 bases). The germline CDR1 and CDR2 sequences are SGHRS and YFSETQ. The CDR3 is made up of 17 amino acids. Trimming cost V 0 bases and J 0 bases, with 12 bases left between them. The CDR3 is CASSLVSGAANTGELFF. The DNA for the CDR3 is TGCGCCAGCAGCTTGGTTAGCGGAGCCGCGAACACCGGGGAGCTGTTTTTT. The variable domain in full, with the rest retrieved from reference TRBV5-1 and TRBJ2-2, is KAGVTQTPRYLIKTRGQQVTLSCSPISGHRSVSWYQQTPGQGLQFLFEYFSETQRNKGNFPGRFSGRQFSNSRSEMNVSTLELGDSALYLCASSLVSGAANTGELFFGEGSRLTVL.

This clonotype was found a few times. This chain links TRBV20-1 with TRBJ2-7, with no clear D. There are 14 residues in the CDR3. Germline CDR1 is DFQATT and CDR2 is SNEGSKA (reference sequence). V shed 4 bases and J shed 3 bases, with 16 bases lying between them. The CDR3 DNA is TGCAGTGCTACCTCTGAGGACCACCACTACGAGCAGTACTTC. Amino acids: CSATSEDHHYEQYF.